The TCR beta chain under discussion was sequenced for a study of persistence of HIV-infected CD4 T cells. In the case of this clone: Its specificity is unknown.

The immunoSEQ assay was version 4, run in survey mode. Sequencing was performed with immunoSEQ multiplex PCR; in TCRdb, only in-frame clones are kept and a portion is missing. The sample shows some 32,000 clones, around four fifths of them seen only once. V was shortened by 7 bases and J by 8 bases, with 9 bases between the two germline ends. The CDR3 is made up of 11 amino acids. Germline V gives CDR1 MNHEY, CDR2 SVGAGI. Cells were stimulated with overlapping HIV-1 Gag 15-mer peptides. CD40L-negative CD69-negative CD45RO-high memory CD4+ T cells were sorted as populations depleted of antigen-responding cells.

The receptor comes from an adult woman with HIV who was CMV-seropositive. The chain links TRBV6-5 to TRBJ2-1; no clear D gene. This specimen consisted of CD4+ T cells sorted from PBMCs after roughly 18-hour stimulation, obtained from a patient who received antiretroviral therapy. The CDR3: CASTSVYEQFF. The CDR3 DNA is TGTGCCAGCACTTCGGTCTATGAGCAGTTCTTC.